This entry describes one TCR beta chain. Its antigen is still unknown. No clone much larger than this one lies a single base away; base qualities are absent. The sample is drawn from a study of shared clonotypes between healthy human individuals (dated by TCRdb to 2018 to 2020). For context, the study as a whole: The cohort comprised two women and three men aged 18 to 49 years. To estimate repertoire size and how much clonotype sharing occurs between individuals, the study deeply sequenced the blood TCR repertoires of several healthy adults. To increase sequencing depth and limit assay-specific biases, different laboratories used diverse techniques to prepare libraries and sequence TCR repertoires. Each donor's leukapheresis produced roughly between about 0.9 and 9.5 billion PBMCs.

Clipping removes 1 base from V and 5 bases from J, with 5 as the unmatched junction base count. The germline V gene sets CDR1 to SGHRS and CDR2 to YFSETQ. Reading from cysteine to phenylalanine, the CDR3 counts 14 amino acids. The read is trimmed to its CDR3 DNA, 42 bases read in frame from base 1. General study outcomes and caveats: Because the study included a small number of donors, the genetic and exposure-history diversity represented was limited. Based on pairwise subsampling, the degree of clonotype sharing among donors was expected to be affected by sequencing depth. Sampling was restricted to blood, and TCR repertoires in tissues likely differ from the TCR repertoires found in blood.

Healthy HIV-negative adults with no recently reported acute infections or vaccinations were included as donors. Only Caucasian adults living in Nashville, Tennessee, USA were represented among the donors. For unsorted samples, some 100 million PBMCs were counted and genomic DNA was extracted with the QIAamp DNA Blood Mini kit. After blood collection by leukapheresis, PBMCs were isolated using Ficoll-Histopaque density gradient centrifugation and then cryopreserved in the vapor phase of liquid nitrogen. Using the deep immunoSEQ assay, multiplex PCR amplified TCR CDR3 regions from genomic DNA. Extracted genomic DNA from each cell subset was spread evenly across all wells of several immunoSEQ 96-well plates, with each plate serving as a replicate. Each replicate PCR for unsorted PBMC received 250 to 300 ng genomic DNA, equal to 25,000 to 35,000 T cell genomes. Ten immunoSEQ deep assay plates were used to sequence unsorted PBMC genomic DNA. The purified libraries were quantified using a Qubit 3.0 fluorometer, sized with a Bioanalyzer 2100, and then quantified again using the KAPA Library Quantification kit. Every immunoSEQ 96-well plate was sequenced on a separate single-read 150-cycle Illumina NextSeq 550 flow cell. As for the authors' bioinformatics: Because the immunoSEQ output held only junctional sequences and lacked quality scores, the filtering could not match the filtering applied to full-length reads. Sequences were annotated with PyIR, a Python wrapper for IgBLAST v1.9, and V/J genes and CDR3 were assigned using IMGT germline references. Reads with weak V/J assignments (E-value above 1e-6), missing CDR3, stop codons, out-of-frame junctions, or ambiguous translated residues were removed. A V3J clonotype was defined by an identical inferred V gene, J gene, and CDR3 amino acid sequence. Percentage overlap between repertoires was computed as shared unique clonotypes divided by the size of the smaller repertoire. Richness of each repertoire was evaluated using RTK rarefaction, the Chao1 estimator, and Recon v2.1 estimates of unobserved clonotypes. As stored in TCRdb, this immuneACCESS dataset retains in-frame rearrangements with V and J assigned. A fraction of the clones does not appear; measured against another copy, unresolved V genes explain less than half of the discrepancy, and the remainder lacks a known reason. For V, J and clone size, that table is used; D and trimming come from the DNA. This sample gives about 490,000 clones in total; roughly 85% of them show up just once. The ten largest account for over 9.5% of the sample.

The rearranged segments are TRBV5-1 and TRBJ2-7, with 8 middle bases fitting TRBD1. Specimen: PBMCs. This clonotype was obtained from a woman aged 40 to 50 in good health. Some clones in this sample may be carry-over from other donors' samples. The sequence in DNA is TGCGCCAGCAGCTTGCGGGCAGGGGGCGACGAGCAGTACTTC. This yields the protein CASSLRAGGDEQYF.